This TCR beta chain comes out of a study of T cells in tumors and immune-related adverse events. CDR3 size: 18 residues. V was clipped by 6 bases and J by 6 bases; unmatched bases: 18. The germline V gene has CDR1 ENHRY and CDR2 SYGVKD. Repertoires were generated with immunoSEQ multiplex PCR, while TCRdb's copy carries only in-frame clones and drops some. The sample yields fewer than 25,000 clones, 85% to 95% seen once. The chain combines TRBV10-3 with TRBJ2-1, with 9 bases identical to TRBD1. The sample was lymph node tissue, taken from a patient treated with anti-PD-1 therapy. This TCR came from a female donor with metastatic renal cell carcinoma. For the CDR3, the DNA is TGTGCCATCAGAGGGACAGGGCCTCTCAGTGGGGCCCGCAATGAGCAGTTCTTC. This encodes CAIRGTGPLSGARNEQFF.